This note documents a single TCR beta chain sequence. Its antigen is unknown. No base qualities exist here, and no much larger clone lies one base off it. These data belong to a study of blood T cell repertoires in COVID-19 (dated by TCRdb to about 2020). About the investigation overall: Recovered participants in ImmuneRACE Cohort 3 were defined as having two consecutive negative NP/OP PCR tests, clearance from a healthcare professional, or resolution of symptoms. The dataset comprised deeply sampled blood TCRbeta repertoires from subjects exposed to, actively infected with, or recovered from COVID-19. The material from the prospective study consisted of cDNA or gDNA derived from T cells, B-cell-depleted T cells, or PBMCs. The repertoires were released in a freely available public database meant as a resource for research on the immune response to SARS-CoV-2. The samples were drawn from the first 160 participants of the ongoing ImmuneRACE study and from over 950 subjects provided by 6 global collaborators. Where HLA class I and class II types were available, the types were taken from metadata supplied by the sample provider, not from assay-based typing. Samples covering the acute and convalescent phases of COVID-19 were provided by collaborators in the United States, Italy and Spain. Sample metadata almost always included a de-identified subject ID, COVID-19 status, age in years and sex.

TCRbeta CDR3 regions were amplified from genomic DNA using the immunoSEQ Assay, a bias-controlled multiplex PCR. On the authors' methods: The number of nucleated cells in each sample was estimated from the amplification of reference gene primers within the assay. To quantify the absolute abundance of each unique TCRbeta CDR3 rearrangement, sequence reads were collapsed and filtered. For each sample, productive Simpson clonality was calculated as the square root of Simpson's diversity index across productive rearrangements. Held by TCRdb, this immuneACCESS table contains in-frame sequences only and omits some clones. Under half of the omission traces to an unresolved V gene where checked; the cause of the rest is unknown. D and trimming come from the DNA, and the V and J calls and clone size come from that table. For this sample the table gives a few hundred thousand clones, of which roughly nine tenths were detected only once. 2.5% to 3.5% of the sample rests with the top ten.

Participants in the prospective study were enrolled through a virtual design, were aged roughly 18 to 95 years, and lived in approximately 25 United States geographic areas. Cohort assignment in the prospective study relied on participant-reported clinical history from a screening survey and a study questionnaire. In the prospective study, whole blood, serum and a nasopharyngeal or oropharyngeal swab were collected from each participant by mobile phlebotomists. Additional blood draws and questionnaires over an approximately two-month period could optionally be provided by prospective study participants. Before DNA extraction, prospective study blood samples were shipped either frozen or at room temperature. Broad study findings and their caveats: How much clinical and demographic metadata was included differed by source and by participant, and the metadata was provided uncurated.

The germline V gene yields MDHEN for CDR1 and SYDVKM for CDR2. The cysteine opens and the phenylalanine closes a CDR3 of 17 amino acids. Left in the record is the CDR3 DNA by itself, 51 bases read in frame from the first base. V is cut back by 1 base and J by 3 bases, with 10 bases in the junction unmatched. This TCR derives from a woman aged 45-59 years in a cohort exposed to, infected with or recovered from COVID-19 (not recorded which). This chain is built from TRBV28 and TRBJ2-3; TRBD1 fits 7 bases in the junction. Sequenced input: PBMCs or T cells enriched from blood (not recorded which). The sequenced DNA: TGTGCCAGCAGTTTATTCCCGACAGGGTCGGGAACAGATACGCAGTATTTT. It encodes CASSLFPTGSGTDTQYF.